This is a list of T cell receptor beta chains from one sample in a study of T cell repertoires in ileal Crohn's disease. Libraries were prepared by immunoSEQ multiplex PCR; TCRdb keeps only in-frame clonotypes and omits some of them. The table lists around 5,600 clones, about four fifths of them singletons. The specimen was ileal tissue. The receptors stem from an adult with Crohn's disease. CDR3s include the opening cysteine and the closing phenylalanine or tryptophan. The D gene is left open where the match is weak. Some rows have no size entry. The others give once, few or many, or a class for an expanded clone.

D gene: TRBD1; V gene: TRBV15; clone size: NA; J gene: TRBJ2-5; CDR3 length: 14; CDR3 protein: CATSRLTGMGTQYF; CDR3 DNA: TGTGCCACCAGCAGACTGACAGGGATGGGGACCCAGTACTTC
D gene: NA; V gene: TRBV6-4; clone size: NA; J gene: TRBJ1-2; CDR3 length: 16; CDR3 protein: CASSERAPAPNYGYTF; CDR3 DNA: TGTGCCAGCAGTGAACGAGCGCCAGCCCCGAACTATGGCTACACCTTC
D gene: NA; V gene: TRBV15; clone size: NA; J gene: TRBJ2-4; CDR3 length: 17; CDR3 protein: CATSGSRPGLAKNIQYF; CDR3 DNA: TGTGCCACCAGCGGGTCCAGACCCGGTTTAGCCAAAAACATTCAGTACTTC
D gene: NA; V gene: TRBV6-1; clone size: NA; J gene: TRBJ2-5; CDR3 length: 13; CDR3 protein: CASSEQRQETQYF; CDR3 DNA: TGTGCCAGCAGTGAGCAGCGGCAAGAGACCCAGTACTTC
D gene: TRBD1; V gene: TRBV2; clone size: few; J gene: TRBJ1-2; CDR3 length: 13; CDR3 protein: CASSELRGPGYTF; CDR3 DNA: TGTGCCAGCAGTGAATTGAGGGGGCCTGGCTACACCTTC
D gene: NA; V gene: TRBV19; clone size: NA; J gene: TRBJ2-7; CDR3 length: 14; CDR3 protein: CASSIGQGSGEQYF; CDR3 DNA: TGTGCCAGTAGTATCGGTCAGGGGTCGGGTGAGCAGTACTTC
D gene: TRBD1; V gene: TRBV2; clone size: NA; J gene: TRBJ2-4; CDR3 length: 17; CDR3 protein: CASNWGQGAPAKNIQYF; CDR3 DNA: TGTGCCAGCAATTGGGGACAGGGGGCGCCGGCCAAAAACATTCAGTACTTC
D gene: TRBD2; V gene: TRBV6-5; clone size: NA; J gene: TRBJ2-1; CDR3 length: 15; CDR3 protein: CASSYGTSGDNEQFF; CDR3 DNA: TGTGCCAGCAGTTACGGGACTAGCGGGGACAATGAGCAGTTCTTC
D gene: NA; V gene: TRBV6-5; clone size: NA; J gene: TRBJ2-7; CDR3 length: 16; CDR3 protein: CASSYVGGDNPGEQYF; CDR3 DNA: TGTGCCAGCAGTTATGTTGGCGGGGATAACCCTGGGGAGCAGTACTTC
D gene: TRBD2; V gene: TRBV13; clone size: NA; J gene: TRBJ2-7; CDR3 length: 16; CDR3 protein: CASSLLPGLAGNEQYF; CDR3 DNA: TGTGCCAGCAGCTTATTACCGGGACTAGCGGGGAATGAGCAGTACTTC
D gene: NA; V gene: TRBV20-1; clone size: NA; J gene: TRBJ1-2; CDR3 length: 11; CDR3 protein: CSARWGYGYTF; CDR3 DNA: TGCAGTGCTAGATGGGGCTATGGCTACACCTTC
D gene: TRBD2; V gene: TRBV5-6; clone size: NA; J gene: TRBJ2-3; CDR3 length: 16; CDR3 protein: CASSLARTSGTDTQYF; CDR3 DNA: TGTGCCAGCAGCTTGGCCCGCACTAGCGGCACAGATACGCAGTATTTT
D gene: NA; V gene: TRBV20-1; clone size: NA; J gene: TRBJ2-3; CDR3 length: 11; CDR3 protein: CSARALDTQYF; CDR3 DNA: TGCAGTGCTAGAGCGCTAGATACGCAGTATTTT
D gene: NA; V gene: TRBV5-1; clone size: NA; J gene: TRBJ1-2; CDR3 length: 15; CDR3 protein: CASRLRGEADYGYTF; CDR3 DNA: TGCGCCAGCCGATTGAGGGGTGAGGCAGACTATGGCTACACCTTC
D gene: NA; V gene: TRBV7-9; clone size: NA; J gene: TRBJ2-4; CDR3 length: 11; CDR3 protein: CASNRKNIQYF; CDR3 DNA: TGTGCCAGCAACAGGAAAAACATTCAGTACTTC
D gene: NA; V gene: TRBV18; clone size: NA; J gene: TRBJ1-1; CDR3 length: 13; CDR3 protein: CASSPQGNTEAFF; CDR3 DNA: TGTGCCAGCTCACCCCAGGGGAACACTGAAGCTTTCTTT
D gene: NA; V gene: TRBV30; clone size: NA; J gene: TRBJ2-1; CDR3 length: 11; CDR3 protein: CAWGGLVEQFF; CDR3 DNA: TGTGCCTGGGGTGGCCTTGTTGAGCAGTTCTTC
D gene: TRBD1; V gene: TRBV7-7; clone size: few; J gene: TRBJ1-3; CDR3 length: 14; CDR3 protein: CASSSGQGRNTIYF; CDR3 DNA: TGTGCCAGCAGCTCGGGACAGGGGAGAAACACCATATATTTT
D gene: NA; V gene: TRBV21-1; clone size: NA; J gene: TRBJ1-1; CDR3 length: 16; CDR3 protein: CASSHCIATIRTEAFF; CDR3 DNA: TGTGCCAGCAGCCACTGTATAGCTACAATTCGCACTGAAGCTTTCTTT
D gene: NA; V gene: TRBV7-2; clone size: once; J gene: TRBJ2-3; CDR3 length: 15; CDR3 protein: CASSPWGGSTDTQYF; CDR3 DNA: TGTGCCAGCAGCCCCTGGGGGGGCAGCACAGATACGCAGTATTTT
D gene: NA; V gene: TRBV7-6; clone size: NA; J gene: TRBJ2-7; CDR3 length: 14; CDR3 protein: CASSAGGQPYEQYF; CDR3 DNA: TGTGCCAGCAGCGCCGGAGGACAGCCCTACGAGCAGTACTTC
D gene: TRBD1; V gene: TRBV6-4; clone size: NA; J gene: TRBJ2-7; CDR3 length: 18; CDR3 protein: CASSDSFLFGQDNYEQYF; CDR3 DNA: TGTGCCAGCAGTGACTCTTTTTTATTCGGACAGGATAACTACGAGCAGTACTTC
D gene: NA; V gene: TRBV5-1; clone size: NA; J gene: TRBJ1-2; CDR3 length: 14; CDR3 protein: CASSLAGNGYGYTF; CDR3 DNA: TGCGCCAGCAGCTTGGCGGGGAATGGGTATGGCTACACCTTC
D gene: NA; V gene: TRBV7-3; clone size: NA; J gene: TRBJ2-1; CDR3 length: 16; CDR3 protein: CASSLLRTESYNEQFF; CDR3 DNA: TGTGCCAGCAGCTTACTGCGGACAGAAAGTTACAATGAGCAGTTCTTC
D gene: NA; V gene: TRBV11-2; clone size: NA; J gene: TRBJ1-3; CDR3 length: 17; CDR3 protein: CASAIFGSVFSGNTIYF; CDR3 DNA: TGTGCCAGCGCCATTTTCGGCAGCGTTTTCTCTGGAAACACCATATATTTT
D gene: NA; V gene: TRBV4-2; clone size: NA; J gene: TRBJ1-6; CDR3 length: 12; CDR3 protein: CASSHENSPLHF; CDR3 DNA: TGTGCCAGCAGCCACGAAAATTCACCCCTCCACTTT
D gene: TRBD2; V gene: TRBV14; clone size: NA; J gene: TRBJ2-3; CDR3 length: 17; CDR3 protein: CASSHGTSGWRTDTQYF; CDR3 DNA: TGTGCCAGCAGCCATGGGACTAGCGGGTGGCGCACAGATACGCAGTATTTT